The 29 T cell receptor beta chains below were found in one sample sequenced in a study of blood T cells in healthy people across ages. A second PCR, run for about 7 to 11 cycles, used a sample-barcoded 5' primer plus a J-beta primer mix. TCRdb re-called the 5' RACE reads with MiXCR, one entry per CDR3 protein. The repertoire has fewer than 750,000 distinct CDR3 sequences, over 40% of them found once; the top ten carry 13%. Sequenced material: blood. All receptors come from a woman of 80 years or more in good health.

This clonotype came up many times. The chain combines TRBV20-1 with TRBJ2-3, with a weak D call TRBD2 (5 bases). V shed 1 base and J shed 0 bases, with 14 bases lying between them. CDR3 length equals 16 residues. CDR1 and CDR2 (germline): DFQATT, SNEGSKA (reference sequence). CDR3: CSARVSSGLSTDTQYF. In DNA, the CDR3 is TGCAGTGCTAGAGTCTCCAGCGGCCTGAGCACAGATACGCAGTATTTT.

This clonotype occurred a few times. The V gene is TRBV9, the J gene TRBJ1-5, with 7 bases lining up with TRBD1. Per the germline V gene, CDR1 is SGDLS and CDR2 is YYNGEE. With 0 bases clipped from V and 7 bases from J, the junction kept 7 bases outside the gene matches. There are 15 residues in the CDR3. The CDR3 sequence: CASSVEEGAGQPQHF. The CDR3 nucleotides read TGTGCCAGCAGCGTAGAAGAGGGGGCAGGACAGCCCCAGCATTTT.

There are a few counts of this clonotype. The chain combines TRBV28 with TRBJ2-7; 9 nucleotides agree with TRBD1. J was trimmed by 0 bases and V by 5 bases; bases with no gene match: 11. Germline loops: CDR1 MDHEN, CDR2 SYDVKM. The CDR3 has 17 residues. CDR3 in DNA: TGTGCCAGCAGTCCCTCCCTTGGACAGGGGACCTCCTACGAGCAGTACTTC. Residues: CASSPSLGQGTSYEQYF.

This CDR3 reads CAISSGTGDRDGYTF. CDR3 nucleotide sequence: TGTGCCATCAGTTCCGGGACAGGGGATCGAGATGGCTACACCTTC. The rearrangement links TRBV10-3 to TRBJ1-2, with 10 bases fitting TRBD1. CDR1 is ENHRY, CDR2 SYGVKD, per germline. Unmatched junction bases numbered 9, after V lost 5 bases and J lost 6 bases. This CDR3 has 15 amino acids.

The rearrangement joins TRBV6-6 to TRBJ1-6; TRBD1 matches at 9 bases. This CDR3 comprises 16 residues. CDR1 MNHNY and CDR2 SVGAGI come from the germline V gene (reference sequence). The trim removed 5 bases at V and 8 bases at J, leaving 10 bases unmatched. In nucleotides, the CDR3 is TGTGCCAGCAGTAGAGGAAAACAGGGGGCATATTCACCCCTCCACTTT. Residues: CASSRGKQGAYSPLHF.

The CDR3, as DNA: TGTGCCAGCAGCCAGTCGCGACAGGGAGGGGCCACTGAAGCTTTCTTT. Amino acid sequence: CASSQSRQGGATEAFF. The rearrangement links TRBV3-1 to TRBJ1-1; 7 nucleotides agree with TRBD1. The germline V gene has CDR1 LGHDT and CDR2 YNNKEL (reference sequence). Trimming took 3 bases from V and 4 from J; bases not matched to a gene: 11. This CDR3 is built from 16 residues.

The gene calls are TRBV7-9 and TRBJ2-7; TRBD1 matches at 9 bases. The V gene end was trimmed by 4 bases and the J gene end by 3 bases; junction bases not matched to a gene: 7. The CDR3 length is 15 residues. Germline lookup yields CDR1 SEHNR and CDR2 FQNEAQ (reference sequence). The CDR3 spells CASSWSGTGRYEQYF. The CDR3 DNA follows: TGTGCCAGCAGCTGGTCCGGGACAGGGCGCTACGAGCAGTACTTC.

This clonotype was detected many times. This chain connects TRBV3-1 to TRBJ2-1; TRBD2 aligns across 8 bases. J lost 8 bases, V lost 0 bases, and 6 bases had no gene match. CDR3 length equals 15 residues. In germline, CDR1 is LGHDT, CDR2 YNNKEL (reference sequence). CDR3 sequence: CASSQDPGGPYEQFF. The CDR3 DNA sequence: TGTGCCAGCAGCCAAGATCCGGGGGGGCCGTATGAGCAGTTCTTC.

This chain joins TRBV5-1 and TRBJ2-5; 7 nucleotides line up with TRBD1. The J segment lost 3 bases and the V segment lost 1 base, leaving 3 bases of the junction unmatched. Germline V lookup: CDR1 SGHRS, CDR2 YFSETQ. This CDR3 is 14 amino acids long. CDR3 region: CASSLSGTEETQYF. The CDR3 DNA is TGCGCCAGCAGCTTGTCAGGGACAGAAGAGACCCAGTACTTC. Full variable domain (rest looked up from reference TRBV5-1 and TRBJ2-5): KAGVTQTPRYLIKTRGQQVTLSCSPISGHRSVSWYQQTPGQGLQFLFEYFSETQRNKGNFPGRFSGRQFSNSRSEMNVSTLELGDSALYLCASSLSGTEETQYFGPGTRLLVL.

The rearrangement links TRBV20-1 to TRBJ2-2, with TRBD1 identical over 8 bases. Germline trimming cut 0 bases from V and 7 bases from J; bases unmatched to any gene: 13. Germline V gene data show CDR1 as DFQATT and CDR2 as SNEGSKA (reference sequence). The CDR3 has 17 residues. The CDR3 nucleotides are TGCAGTGCTAGAGATTCTAGTGGCGGACAGGGTTTCGGGGAGCTGTTTTTT. Its protein is CSARDSSGGQGFGELFF.

About this clonotype itself: A read error may explain this, as a much larger clone is one base away. The CDR3 is CASSPDRVSYNEQYF. The DNA of the CDR3 is TGTGCCAGCAGCCCAGACAGGGTCTCCTACAATGAGCAGTACTTC. This chain joins TRBV11-2 and TRBJ2-1, with 7 positions matching TRBD1. The end of the DNA is better explained by TRBJ2-7, so the J call may be wrong. Per the germline V gene, CDR1 is SGHAT and CDR2 is FQNNGV. The CDR3 totals 15 residues.

The chain joins TRBV20-1 to TRBJ2-2; 8 bases map to TRBD2. CDR1 and CDR2 (germline): DFQATT, SNEGSKA (reference sequence). V was pared by 0 bases and J by 7 bases, with 10 bases of the junction left unmatched. CDR3 length: 16 residues. The CDR3 DNA follows: TGCAGTGCTAGAGATCAGCGGGGGATATACCGCGGGGAGCTGTTTTTT. It yields the protein CSARDQRGIYRGELFF.

This clonotype was seen just once. This clone may be a read error of a much larger clone one base away. The V call is TRBV6-2 or TRBV6-3, the J call TRBJ2-5, with D hard to call. Germline V CDR1 and CDR2: MNHEY, SVGEGT. CDR3 size: 12 residues. V was clipped by 9 bases and J by 10 bases, with 18 bases between them. The CDR3 sequence: CASTDPALNQYF. In DNA, the CDR3 is TGTGCCAGTACGGACCCGGCTTTGAACCAGTACTTC.

V usage is TRBV5-1 and J usage is TRBJ1-1, with 8 bases that match TRBD1. This CDR3 is built from 16 residues. The V gene's germline CDR1 is SGHRS and CDR2 YFSETQ. V lost 4 bases, J lost 1 base, and 9 bases stayed unmatched. The chain's CDR3 is CASSQGQASSNTEAFF. Written as DNA, the CDR3 is TGCGCCAGCAGCCAGGGACAGGCCAGCTCGAACACTGAAGCTTTCTTT.

A few counts support this clonotype. DNA for the CDR3: TGTGCCAGCAGTCAAATACTAGAACAGGAGCAGTACTTC. Amino acid sequence: CASSQILEQEQYF. V gene TRBV27 combines with J gene TRBJ2-7; maybe TRBD2 (5 bases). Germline CDR1 MNHEY, CDR2 SMNVEV (reference sequence). This CDR3 is 13 amino acids long. Trimming pared 5 bases from V and 7 bases from J, leaving 15 bases between.

The chain is built from TRBV4-2 and TRBJ2-3; no definite D call. The CDR3 extends over 16 amino acids. The germline V gene encodes CDR1 LGHNA and CDR2 YNFKEQ. The V gene lost 0 bases and the J gene lost 4 bases, with 14 bases spanning the gap. This chain's CDR3 is CASSQEDGSRADTQYF. DNA for the CDR3: TGTGCCAGCAGCCAAGAAGATGGTAGCCGCGCAGATACGCAGTATTTT.

The chain joins TRBV5-1 to TRBJ2-7, with D perhaps TRBD1 (6 bases). The end of the DNA is better explained by TRBJ2-5, so the J call may be wrong. The CDR3 covers 15 residues. Germline V lookup: CDR1 SGHRS, CDR2 YFSETQ. DNA for the CDR3: TGCGCCAGCAGCTCCGCCGGGACACCACAAGAGACCCAGTACTTC. Translated: CASSSAGTPQETQYF.

This clonotype showed up just a few times. The rearrangement links TRBV4-3 to TRBJ1-2; 7 bases match TRBD1. With 4 bases clipped from V and 2 bases from J, the junction kept 4 bases outside the gene matches. The length of the CDR3 is 14 residues. Germline assignment: CDR1 LGHNA and CDR2 YSLEER. The chain's CDR3 is CASSPQTGNYGYTF. DNA of the CDR3: TGCGCCAGCAGCCCCCAGACAGGGAACTATGGCTACACCTTC.

This clonotype occurred once. A clone one base away is much larger, so this may be a read error. The chain uses TRBV29-1 and TRBJ2-3; D unclear. CDR3 size: 13 residues. Germline CDR1 is SQVTM and CDR2 is ANQGSEA. V lost 3 bases to trimming and J lost 4 bases, with 11 bases between them. The CDR3 protein is CSVEFTVADTQYF. CDR3 sequence (DNA): TGCAGCGTTGAGTTTACGGTGGCAGATACGCAGTATTTT.

The chain employs TRBV9 and TRBJ1-5; D gene unclear. With 3 bases removed from V and 9 bases from J, the gap between germline ends came to 19 bases. Germline CDR1 reads SGDLS; CDR2 reads YYNGEE. CDR3 length equals 15 residues. The CDR3 DNA reads TGTGCCAGCAGCGGGCTCAGCCCCCATTCAGGGCCCCAGCATTTT. Amino acids: CASSGLSPHSGPQHF.

A remark on this clonotype: One base away lies a much larger clone, so this may be a sequencing read error. The chain joins TRBV7-3 to TRBJ2-1; 12 bases align to TRBD2. From germline, CDR1 is SGHTA and CDR2 FQGTGA. This CDR3 has 17 amino acids. The CDR3: CANSLTTSGGSYNEQFF. As DNA, the CDR3 is TGTGCCAACAGCTTAACGACTAGCGGGGGTTCCTACAATGAGCAGTTCTTC.

This sequence joins TRBV29-1 and TRBJ1-5, with D perhaps TRBD1 (5 bases). This CDR3 is 13 amino acids long. Germline lookup yields CDR1 SQVTM and CDR2 ANQGSEA. Trimming stripped 8 bases from V and 4 bases from J, with 15 bases between. CDR3 amino acids: CSSRRVGNQPQHF. CDR3 sequence (DNA): TGCAGCTCCCGCAGGGTTGGGAATCAGCCCCAGCATTTT.

The V gene is TRBV20-1, the J gene TRBJ2-7; 9 bases fit TRBD1. CDR3 length equals 15 residues. V was pared by 0 bases and J by 7 bases, with 10 bases of the junction left unmatched. In germline, CDR1 is DFQATT, CDR2 SNEGSKA (reference sequence). CDR3 residues: CSARDRRTGVNEQYF. The CDR3, as DNA: TGCAGTGCTAGAGATCGAAGGACAGGGGTCAATGAGCAGTACTTC.

The CDR3 here is CASSSSGGWSNVLTF. The CDR3 DNA reads as TGTGCCAGCAGTTCCTCAGGGGGGTGGTCCAACGTCCTGACTTTC. This chain links TRBV27 with TRBJ2-6; maybe TRBD1 (7 bases). CDR1 and CDR2 from the germline V gene are MNHEY and SMNVEV (reference sequence). The CDR3 is made up of 15 amino acids. Trimming took 4 bases from V and 8 from J, leaving 15 bases between them.

This clonotype was seen repeatedly, ten times or more. The chain is built from TRBV13 and TRBJ2-3; D may be TRBD1 or TRBD2 (6 bases each). Germline CDR1 and CDR2: PRHDT and FYEKMQ (reference sequence). This CDR3 comprises 14 residues. Trimming removed 4 bases at V and 5 bases at J, with 13 bases between. The CDR3 spells CASSSRRGRDTQYF. The CDR3 bases are TGTGCCAGCAGCTCTCGACGGGGGCGAGATACGCAGTATTTT.

This clonotype was counted ten times or more. The chain couples TRBV6-6 to TRBJ1-2; TRBD1 matches at 11 bases. V gave up 0 bases and J gave up 8 bases; unmatched junction bases: 8. The CDR3 is 16 amino acids. CDR1 is MNHNY, CDR2 SVGAGI, per germline (reference sequence). CDR3 amino acids: CASSYSKGQGAGGYTF. The CDR3 DNA reads as TGTGCCAGCAGTTACTCGAAAGGACAGGGGGCGGGAGGCTACACCTTC.

CDR3 sequence: CASSQAGERYQETQYF. The CDR3 DNA reads as TGTGCCAGCAGCCAAGCGGGAGAGAGGTACCAAGAGACCCAGTACTTC. The rearrangement joins TRBV3-1 to TRBJ2-5, with a possible D match to TRBD2 (6 bases). The CDR3 has 16 residues. Germline V gene lookup returns CDR1 LGHDT and CDR2 YNNKEL (reference sequence). Trimming pared 1 base from V and 0 bases from J, leaving 12 bases between.

The V gene is TRBV3-1, the J gene TRBJ1-2; D remains unclear. This CDR3 spans 14 amino acids. Trimming took 4 bases from V and 8 from J, leaving 17 bases between them. Per the germline V gene, CDR1 is LGHDT and CDR2 is YNNKEL (reference sequence). Here the CDR3 DNA reads TGTGCCAGCAGCCCGGATCTAACTTGGGGAGGCTACACCTTC. Translated: CASSPDLTWGGYTF.

The V gene is TRBV12-3 or TRBV12-4, the J gene TRBJ2-1; 9 nucleotides match TRBD2. The CDR3 spans 16 residues. J was trimmed by 6 bases and V by 8 bases; bases with no gene match: 14. Here the CDR3 DNA reads TGTGCCAGCGGCCAAGGGGCGGGAGGGCCAGGCAATGAGCAGTTCTTC. Protein sequence: CASGQGAGGPGNEQFF.